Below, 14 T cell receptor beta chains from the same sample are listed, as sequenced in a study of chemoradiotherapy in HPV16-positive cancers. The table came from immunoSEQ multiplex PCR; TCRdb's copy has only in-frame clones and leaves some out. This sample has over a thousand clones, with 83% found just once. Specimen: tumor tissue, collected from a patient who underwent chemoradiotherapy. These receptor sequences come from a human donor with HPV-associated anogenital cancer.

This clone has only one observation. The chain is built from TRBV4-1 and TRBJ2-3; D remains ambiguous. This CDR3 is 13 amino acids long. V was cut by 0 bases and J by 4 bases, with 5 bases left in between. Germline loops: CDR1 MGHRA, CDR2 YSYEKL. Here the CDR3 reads CASSQDKSDTQYF. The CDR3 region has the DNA TGCGCCAGCAGCCAAGATAAGTCAGATACGCAGTATTTT.

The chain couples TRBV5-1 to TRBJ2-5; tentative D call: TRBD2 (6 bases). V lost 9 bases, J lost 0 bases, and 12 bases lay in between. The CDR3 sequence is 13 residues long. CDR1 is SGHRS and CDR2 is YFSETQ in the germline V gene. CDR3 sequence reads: CATAAGYQETQYF. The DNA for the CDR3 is TGCGCCACCGCGGCGGGATACCAAGAGACCCAGTACTTC.

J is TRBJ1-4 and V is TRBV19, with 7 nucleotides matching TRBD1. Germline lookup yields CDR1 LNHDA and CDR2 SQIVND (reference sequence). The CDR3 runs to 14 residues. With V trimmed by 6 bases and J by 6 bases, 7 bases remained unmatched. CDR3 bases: TGTGCCAGTAGGAGGGACAGTTTAGATGAAAAACTGTTTTTT. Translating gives CASRRDSLDEKLFF.

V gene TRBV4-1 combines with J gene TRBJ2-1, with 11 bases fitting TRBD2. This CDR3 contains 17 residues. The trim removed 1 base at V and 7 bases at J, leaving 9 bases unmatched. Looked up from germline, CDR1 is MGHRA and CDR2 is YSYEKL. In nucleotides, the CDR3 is TGCGCCAGCAGCCAAGGTAGAACTAGCGGGGGATGGAATGAGCAGTTCTTC. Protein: CASSQGRTSGGWNEQFF.

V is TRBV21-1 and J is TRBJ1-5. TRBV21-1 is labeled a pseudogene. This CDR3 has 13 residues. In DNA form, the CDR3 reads TGTGCCAGCAGCCTCTCGTCCGATCAGCCCCAGCATTTT. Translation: CASSLSSDQPQHF.

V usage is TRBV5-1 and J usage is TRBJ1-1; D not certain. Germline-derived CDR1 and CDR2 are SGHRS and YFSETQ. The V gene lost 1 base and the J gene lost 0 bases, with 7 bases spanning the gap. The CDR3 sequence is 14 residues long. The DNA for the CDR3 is TGCGCCAGCAGCTTGCTTCCAATGAACACTGAAGCTTTCTTT. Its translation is CASSLLPMNTEAFF.

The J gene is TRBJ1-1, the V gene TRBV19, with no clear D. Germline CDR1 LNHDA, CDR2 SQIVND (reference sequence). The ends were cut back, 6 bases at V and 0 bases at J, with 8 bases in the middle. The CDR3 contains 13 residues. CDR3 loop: CASRPDLNTEAFF. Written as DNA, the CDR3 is TGTGCCAGTAGGCCGGATTTGAACACTGAAGCTTTCTTT.

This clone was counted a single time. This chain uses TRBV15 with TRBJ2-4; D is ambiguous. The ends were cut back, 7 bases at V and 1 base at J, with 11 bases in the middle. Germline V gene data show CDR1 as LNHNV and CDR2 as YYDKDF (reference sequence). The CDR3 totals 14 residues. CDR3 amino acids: CATNRDRAKNIQYF. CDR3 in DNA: TGTGCCACCAACCGCGATCGGGCCAAAAACATTCAGTACTTC.

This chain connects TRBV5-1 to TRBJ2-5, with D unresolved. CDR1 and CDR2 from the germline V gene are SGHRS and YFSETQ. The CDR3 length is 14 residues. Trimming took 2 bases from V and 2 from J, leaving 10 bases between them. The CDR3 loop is CASSLELQQETQYF. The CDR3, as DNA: TGCGCCAGCAGCTTAGAACTACAGCAAGAGACCCAGTACTTC.

The chain's CDR3 is CASSLTHTEAFF. CDR3 bases: TGTGCCAGCAGCTTAACGCACACTGAAGCTTTCTTT. This chain uses TRBV7-3 with TRBJ1-1; no clear D. The V end was cut by 0 bases, the J end by 3 bases, with 2 bases between. Germline assignment: CDR1 SGHTA and CDR2 FQGTGA. CDR3 length: 12 residues.

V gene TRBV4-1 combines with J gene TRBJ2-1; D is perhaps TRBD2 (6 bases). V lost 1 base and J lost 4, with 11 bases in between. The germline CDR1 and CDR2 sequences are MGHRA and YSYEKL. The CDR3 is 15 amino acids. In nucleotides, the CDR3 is TGCGCCAGCAGCCAAGGGATGGGGGGATACAATGAGCAGTTCTTC. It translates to CASSQGMGGYNEQFF.

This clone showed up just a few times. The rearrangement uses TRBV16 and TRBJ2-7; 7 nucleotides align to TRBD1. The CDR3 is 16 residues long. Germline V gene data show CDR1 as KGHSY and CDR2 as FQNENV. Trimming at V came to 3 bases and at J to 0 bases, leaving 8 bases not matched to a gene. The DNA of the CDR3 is TGTGCCAGCAGCCATAGTAAGGACAGGAGCTCCTACGAGCAGTACTTC. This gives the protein CASSHSKDRSSYEQYF.

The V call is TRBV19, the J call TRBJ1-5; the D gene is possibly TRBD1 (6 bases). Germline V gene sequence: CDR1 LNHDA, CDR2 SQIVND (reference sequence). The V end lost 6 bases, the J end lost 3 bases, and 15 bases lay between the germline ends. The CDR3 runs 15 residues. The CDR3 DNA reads TGTGCCAGTAGCTATCTTACAGGGTTCAATCAGCCCCAGCATTTT. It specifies CASSYLTGFNQPQHF.

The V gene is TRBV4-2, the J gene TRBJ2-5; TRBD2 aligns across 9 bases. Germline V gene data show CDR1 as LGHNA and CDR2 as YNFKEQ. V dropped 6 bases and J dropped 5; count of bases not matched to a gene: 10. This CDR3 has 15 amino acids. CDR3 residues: CASSRGGAEVETQYF. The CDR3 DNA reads TGTGCCAGCAGTCGCGGGGGGGCGGAGGTGGAGACCCAGTACTTC.